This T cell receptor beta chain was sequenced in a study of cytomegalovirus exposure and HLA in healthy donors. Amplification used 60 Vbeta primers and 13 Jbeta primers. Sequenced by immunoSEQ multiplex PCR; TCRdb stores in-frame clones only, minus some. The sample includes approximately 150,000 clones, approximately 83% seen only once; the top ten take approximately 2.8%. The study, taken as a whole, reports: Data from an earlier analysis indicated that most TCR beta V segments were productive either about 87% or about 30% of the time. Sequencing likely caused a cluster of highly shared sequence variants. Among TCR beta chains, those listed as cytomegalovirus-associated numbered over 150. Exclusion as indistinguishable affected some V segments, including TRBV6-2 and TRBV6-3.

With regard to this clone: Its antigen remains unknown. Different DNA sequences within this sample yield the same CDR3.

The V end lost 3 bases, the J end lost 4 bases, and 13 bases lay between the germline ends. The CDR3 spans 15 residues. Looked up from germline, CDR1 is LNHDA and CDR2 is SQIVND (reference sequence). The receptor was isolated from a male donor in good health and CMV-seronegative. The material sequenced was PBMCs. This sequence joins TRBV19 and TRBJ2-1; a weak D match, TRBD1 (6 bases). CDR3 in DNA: TGTGCCAGTAGTATTCAAGGGGGTTCTTACAATGAGCAGTTCTTC. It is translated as CASSIQGGSYNEQFF.